A single T cell receptor beta chain is shown here with its context. Its antigen is undetermined. Profiled with immunoSEQ multiplex PCR; TCRdb holds only in-frame clones, not every one. The table includes more than 140,000 clones, approximately 72% detected once. This CDR3 has 13 amino acids. Trimming removed 5 bases from V and 5 bases from J, with 12 bases in between. The V gene's germline CDR1 is MNHNS and CDR2 SASEGT. All trial patients relapsed after autologous stem cell transplantation. The sample comes from a study of PD-1 blockade in classical Hodgkin lymphoma. Overall study: Patients were infused with nivolumab 3 mg/kg every 2 weeks.

Points from the study as a whole: Exclusion applied to patients who initiated nivolumab less than 1 year following ASCT. Why repertoires differed is undefined; disease activity or prior therapy possibly contributed.

This TCR was recovered from a human donor with classical Hodgkin lymphoma. The genes are TRBV6-1 and TRBJ1-2, with TRBD1 as a possible D gene (6 bases). The sample was peripheral blood mononuclear cells (PBMCs), taken before the second cycle of nivolumab. CDR3 region: CASSFTGIYGYTF. The CDR3 DNA follows: TGTGCCAGCAGTTTCACAGGGATTTATGGCTACACCTTC.